The 7 T cell receptor beta chains below come from one sample, sequenced in a study of T cell changes during pregnancy in multiple sclerosis. The protocol was immunoSEQ multiplex PCR, while the TCRdb copy is restricted to in-frame clones and leaves out a portion. This repertoire shows around 57,000 clones, roughly 87% found once; its top ten account for 2% to 3%. The source was peripheral blood, collected in the first trimester of pregnancy. Receptors originate from a female donor with multiple sclerosis, enrolled in a pregnancy study.

This chain links TRBV29-1 with TRBJ1-2; the match to TRBD1 covers 9 bases. This CDR3 is 14 amino acids long. The germline CDR1 and CDR2 sequences are SQVTM and ANQGSEA. The V and J ends lost 6 bases and 8 bases, in that order; junction bases with no gene match: 13. In DNA, the CDR3 is TGCAGCGTCCCGGGACAGGGCTCCTTGGGAGGCTACACCTTC. As protein: CSVPGQGSLGGYTF.

This sequence joins TRBV6-6 and TRBJ2-1; TRBD1 matches at 10 bases. The CDR3 has 15 amino acids. Germline-derived CDR1 and CDR2 are MNHNY and SVGAGI (reference sequence). After removal of 6 bases from V and 10 bases from J, the junction contained 12 bases not matched to a gene. The CDR3 region is CASRPGTGVLIEQFF. For the CDR3, the DNA is TGTGCCAGCAGACCCGGGACAGGGGTCCTCATCGAGCAGTTCTTC.

Details on this clone: A read error may account for a junction end that differs from germline. The chain couples TRBV6-5 to TRBJ1-6, with TRBD1 identical over 7 bases. CDR1 is MNHEY and CDR2 is SVGAGI in the germline V gene. CDR3 length equals 15 residues. The CDR3 here is CASSTDRDRDSPFHF. CDR3 DNA: TGTGCCAGCAGCACCGACAGGGATCGGGATTCACCCTTCCACTTT.

The J gene is TRBJ2-1, the V gene TRBV21-1; the table calls TRBD2, which could not be checked here. TRBV21-1 is classified as a pseudogene. The CDR3 runs 13 residues. CDR3 residues: CASSKPGLHEQFF. The CDR3, as DNA: TGTGCCAGCAGCAAACCGGGACTCCATGAGCAGTTCTTC.

This sequence joins TRBV14 and TRBJ1-1, with D tentatively TRBD1 (6 bases). This CDR3 spans 12 amino acids. V gave up 5 bases and J gave up 6 bases, with 10 bases separating them. Per the germline V gene, CDR1 is SGHDN and CDR2 is FVKESK. The CDR3 loop reads CASSKQGPEAFF. DNA of the CDR3: TGTGCCAGCAGCAAACAGGGCCCTGAAGCTTTCTTT.

This clone has more than one count but fewer than ten. This chain connects TRBV4-2 to TRBJ1-1; D uncertain. CDR3 length: 13 residues. V lost 4 bases, J lost 5 bases, and 11 bases lay in between. From germline, CDR1 is LGHNA and CDR2 YNFKEQ. The chain's CDR3 is CASSPEFSTEAFF. The CDR3 DNA follows: TGTGCCAGCAGCCCAGAGTTTTCGACTGAAGCTTTCTTT.

This chain links TRBV5-5 with TRBJ1-2; weak D call: TRBD1 (6 bases). The V end was cut by 0 bases, the J end by 0 bases, with 6 bases between. The CDR3 spans 14 residues. CDR1 is SGHKS and CDR2 is YYEKEE in the germline V gene (reference sequence). Here the CDR3 reads CASSLGTANYGYTF. CDR3 nucleotides: TGTGCCAGCAGCTTGGGGACAGCTAACTATGGCTACACCTTC. Based on the CDR3 plus reference TRBV5-5 and TRBJ1-2, the full variable domain is DAGVTQSPTHLIKTRGQQVTLRCSPISGHKSVSWYQQVLGQGPQFIFQYYEKEERGRGNFPDRFSARQFPNYSSELNVNALLLGDSALYLCASSLGTANYGYTFGSGTRLTVV.